The clone carrying this T cell receptor beta chain was seen a single time. Its antigen is still unknown. CDR3 length: 14 residues. Germline V gene data show CDR1 as GTSNPN and CDR2 as SVGIG (reference sequence). Trimming shortened V by 4 bases and J by 8 bases, and 20 bases separated the two germline ends. The sample is drawn from a study of graft-versus-host responses after intestinal transplantation. Study at large: Recipients received multivisceral, liver-intestinal, or isolated intestinal transplants. Anti-thymocyte globulin induction preceded about 3 years of tacrolimus and steroid maintenance in all recipients.

This table comes from immunoSEQ multiplex PCR, and its TCRdb copy is limited to in-frame clones, with some not included. The repertoire consists of roughly 90,000 clones, with approximately 90% occurring once and the leading ten covering approximately 0.35%. The starting material was unstimulated CD4+ T cells sorted from spleen or lymph node cells, obtained before transplant. This sequence was found in a human donor who was the organ donor for an intestinal transplant. The chain joins TRBV30 to TRBJ1-1; no firm D call. The CDR3 nucleotides read TGTGCCTGGACCGCTATTACGGGCAGAGGGGAAGCTTTCTTT. It yields the protein CAWTAITGRGEAFF. The complete variable domain, with remaining parts taken from reference TRBV30 and TRBJ1-1, reads SQTIHQWPATLVQPVGSPLSLECTVEGTSNPNLYWYRQAAGRGLQLLFYSVGIGQISSEVPQNLSASRPQDRQFILSSKKLLLSDSGFYLCAWTAITGRGEAFFGQGTRLTVV.